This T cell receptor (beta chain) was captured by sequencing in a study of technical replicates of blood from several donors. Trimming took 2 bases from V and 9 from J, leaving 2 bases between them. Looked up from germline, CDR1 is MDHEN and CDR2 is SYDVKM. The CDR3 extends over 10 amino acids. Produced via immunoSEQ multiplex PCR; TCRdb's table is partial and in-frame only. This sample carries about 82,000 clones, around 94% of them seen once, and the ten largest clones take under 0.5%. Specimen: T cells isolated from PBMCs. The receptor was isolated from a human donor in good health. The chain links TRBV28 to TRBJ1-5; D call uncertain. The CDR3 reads CASSLRPQHF. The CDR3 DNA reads TGTGCCAGCAGTTTACGGCCCCAGCATTTT.